This TCR beta chain derives from a study of technical replicates of blood from a handful of donors. The table came from immunoSEQ multiplex PCR; TCRdb's copy has only in-frame clones and leaves some out. Of 40,000 to 60,000 clones detected, roughly 90% appear once; the ten largest clones hold 3% to 5%. Losses at the gene ends were 7 bases for V and 4 bases for J; bases not matched to a gene: 3. Germline V gene sequence: CDR1 SNHLY, CDR2 FYNNEI. The CDR3 covers 13 residues. The V gene is TRBV2, the J gene TRBJ1-1, with TRBD1 identical over 10 bases. The source of this sequence is a human donor in good health. Some clones in this sample may be carry-over from other donors' samples. Sequenced: PBMCs. CDR3 sequence (DNA): TGTGCCAGCATGGGACAGGGGCGCACTGAAGCTTTCTTT. Translating gives CASMGQGRTEAFF.